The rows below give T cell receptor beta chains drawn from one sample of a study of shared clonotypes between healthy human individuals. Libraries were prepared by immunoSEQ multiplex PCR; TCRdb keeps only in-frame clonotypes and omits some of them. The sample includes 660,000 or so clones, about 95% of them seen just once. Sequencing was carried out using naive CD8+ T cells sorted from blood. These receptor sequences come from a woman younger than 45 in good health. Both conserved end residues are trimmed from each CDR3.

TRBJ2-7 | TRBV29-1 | SVASRDKPYEQY
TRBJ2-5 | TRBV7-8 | ASSSPWAGWKETQY
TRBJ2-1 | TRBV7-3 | ASSSRPDSLVYNEQF
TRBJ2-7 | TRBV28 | ASSLYVLANHEQY
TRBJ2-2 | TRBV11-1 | ASSRTSSALGELF
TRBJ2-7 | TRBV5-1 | ASSPRQNSYEQY
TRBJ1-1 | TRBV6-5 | ASSYSGLGKHEAF
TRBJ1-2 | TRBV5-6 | ASNTGGYSGYT
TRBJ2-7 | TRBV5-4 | ASSDVSGKAYEQY
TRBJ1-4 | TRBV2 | ASSNPGQTLLAGEKLF
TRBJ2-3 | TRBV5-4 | ASSLVGASIDTQY
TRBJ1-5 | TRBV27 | ASSNRQGDQPQH
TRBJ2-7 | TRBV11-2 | ASRDSSSYEQY
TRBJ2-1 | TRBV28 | ASRKLAGATSYNEQF
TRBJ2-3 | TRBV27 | ASSLYIGSTDTQY